Listed below are T cell receptor beta chains from one sample, sequenced in a study of blood T cell repertoires in COVID-19. TCRdb keeps only in-frame clones here, not all; method: immunoSEQ multiplex PCR. Altogether roughly 250,000 clones are present, approximately 89% being singletons, with the ten largest covering over 3%. What was sequenced was PBMCs or T cells enriched from blood (not recorded which). These TCRs come from a woman between 40 and 50 years old who had been exposed to COVID-19. The CDR3 runs from the conserved cysteine through the conserved F or W. Each record gives: V gene, J gene, clone size, D gene, CDR3 DNA, CDR3 protein. D genes are given only for firm matches. Clone size is stated in some rows and not others, as once, few, many or a class when expanded.

TRBV4-2	TRBJ1-1	NA	NA	TGTGCCAGCAGCCAAGATGACGGGTACATGAACACTGAAGCTTTCTTT	CASSQDDGYMNTEAFF
TRBV2	TRBJ1-5	NA	NA	TGTGCCAGCAGCCCGGGGGACAGCAATCAGCCCCAGCATTTT	CASSPGDSNQPQHF
TRBV30	TRBJ1-6	NA	TRBD1	TGTGCCTGGAGTCAAGGTACAGGGGGATCACCCCTCCACTTT	CAWSQGTGGSPLHF
TRBV2	TRBJ1-1	NA	NA	TGTGCCAGCGGTACAGGCGGGGGGACTGAAGCTTTCTTT	CASGTGGGTEAFF
TRBV5-1	TRBJ1-1	NA	NA	TGCGCCAGCAGCATAAGGGGAATGGGGTCCTCTGAAGCTTTCTTT	CASSIRGMGSSEAFF
TRBV7-9	TRBJ1-5	NA	NA	TGTGCCAGCAGCTTATCAAATAGCAATCAGCCCCAGCATTTT	CASSLSNSNQPQHF
TRBV7-2	TRBJ1-6	NA	TRBD1	TGTGCCAGCAGCTTCGACAGGGGAGGTTGGTCACCCCTCCACTTT	CASSFDRGGWSPLHF
TRBV11-2	TRBJ2-7	NA	NA	TGTGCCAGCAGACGAGGGGGAAGCTCCTACGAGCAGTACTTC	CASRRGGSSYEQYF
TRBV2	TRBJ1-4	NA	NA	TGTGCCAGCAGGGGGCAGCTAACTAATGAAAAACTGTTTTTT	CASRGQLTNEKLFF
TRBV7-3	TRBJ1-5	NA	NA	TGTGCCAGCAGACAGTCTAATAGCAATCAGCCCCAGCATTTT	CASRQSNSNQPQHF
TRBV16	TRBJ1-1	once	NA	TGTGCCAGCAGCCAAGGACCAGGGCGGGGGATGAACACTGAAGCTTTCTTT	CASSQGPGRGMNTEAFF
TRBV13	TRBJ1-3	NA	TRBD1	TGTGCCAGCAGCTACACGGGACAGGGAAGAGACACCATATATTTT	CASSYTGQGRDTIYF
TRBV6-5	TRBJ1-4	NA	TRBD1	TGTGCCAGCAGTTACACGACAGGGTCGAATGAAAAACTGTTTTTT	CASSYTTGSNEKLFF
TRBV7-2	TRBJ2-7	NA	TRBD2	TGTGCCAGCAGCGAGGGTGCAGCGGGGTCTTTTAAATCCTACGAGCAGTACTTC	CASSEGAAGSFKSYEQYF
TRBV7-9	TRBJ1-1	NA	NA	TGTGCCAGCAGCTACGGGAGGCTTGAAGCTTTCTTT	CASSYGRLEAFF
TRBV11-3	TRBJ2-1	NA	NA	TGTGCCAGCAGCTTAGGAGCCTTAGGGGGAGGGCCTTACAATGAGCAGTTCTTC	CASSLGALGGGPYNEQFF
TRBV19	TRBJ2-5	NA	NA	TGTGCCAGTAGTTTCGACAAGGAGACCCAGTACTTC	CASSFDKETQYF
TRBV7-3	TRBJ1-3	NA	TRBD1	TGTGCCAGCAGCTTAGGACAGGGGGCTGGAAACACCATATATTTT	CASSLGQGAGNTIYF
TRBV30	TRBJ2-5	NA	NA	TGTGCCTGGAGTTGGCAACAGGGGAGGCAAGAGACCCAGTACTTC	CAWSWQQGRQETQYF
TRBV14	TRBJ1-2	NA	NA	TGTGCCAGCAGCCCCTGGAGGGGAGGCTATGGCTACACCTTC	CASSPWRGGYGYTF
TRBV7-3	TRBJ2-1	NA	NA	TGTGCCAGCAGCTTAGGGGCTGCCTACAATGAGCAGTTCTTC	CASSLGAAYNEQFF
TRBV7-8	TRBJ1-2	NA	NA	TGTGCCAGCAGCTTAGCGCGGGGGCTGGGGTTGAGTAATGGCTACACCTTC	CASSLARGLGLSNGYTF
TRBV19	TRBJ2-1	NA	TRBD2	TGTGCCAGTAGTATCTGGACCGGGACTACAGGAACCAATGAGCAGTTCTTC	CASSIWTGTTGTNEQFF
TRBV19	TRBJ2-7	NA	TRBD2	TGTGCCAGTACCTCAGGGACTAGCGCAAACTACGAGCAGTACTTC	CASTSGTSANYEQYF
TRBV30	TRBJ1-4	NA	NA	TGTGCCTGGAAGGGGGGGGCTTATGAAAAACTGTTTTTT	CAWKGGAYEKLFF
TRBV5-4	TRBJ1-6	few	NA	TGTGCCAGCAGCTTCCAGGGTATAGTATCACCCCTCCACTTT	CASSFQGIVSPLHF
TRBV7-8	TRBJ1-5	NA	NA	TGTGCCAGCAGCTTAGAAATGCAGGGTGGGGAGCCCCAGCATTTT	CASSLEMQGGEPQHF